This is a list of T cell receptor beta chains from one sample in a study of response to subunit inactivated influenza vaccine. One entry per CDR3 protein results from TCRdb running MiXCR on the RT-PCR reads. Of roughly 760,000 distinct CDR3 sequences listed, less than 25% are singletons. The sequences come from PBMCs from blood, collected more than 4 days after vaccination. The source of these receptors is a middle-aged man who received an inactivated influenza vaccine. CDR3s include the opening cysteine and the closing phenylalanine or tryptophan.

v_call cdr3_aa
TRBV7-9 CASSLGSSGGYEQYF
TRBV24-1 CATSVSEGEDGYTF
TRBV5-1 CASSLPRAHNTDTQYF
TRBV29-1 CSVESGAGGANVLTF
TRBV29-1 CSALHLRDQETQYF
TRBV18 CASWGLVGTEAFF
TRBV12-3/TRBV12-4 CASKSRGDRRNYGYTF
TRBV12-3/TRBV12-4 CASSFSGGNQPQHF
TRBV4-3 CASSQDTQARPYGYTF
TRBV6-2/TRBV6-3 CASYDGYTEAFF
TRBV20-1 CSATRRTQETQYF
TRBV4-2 CASSRPAGLAPPSYEQYF
TRBV12-3/TRBV12-4 CASRGVGNTIYF
TRBV2 CASGPLARGNQPQHF